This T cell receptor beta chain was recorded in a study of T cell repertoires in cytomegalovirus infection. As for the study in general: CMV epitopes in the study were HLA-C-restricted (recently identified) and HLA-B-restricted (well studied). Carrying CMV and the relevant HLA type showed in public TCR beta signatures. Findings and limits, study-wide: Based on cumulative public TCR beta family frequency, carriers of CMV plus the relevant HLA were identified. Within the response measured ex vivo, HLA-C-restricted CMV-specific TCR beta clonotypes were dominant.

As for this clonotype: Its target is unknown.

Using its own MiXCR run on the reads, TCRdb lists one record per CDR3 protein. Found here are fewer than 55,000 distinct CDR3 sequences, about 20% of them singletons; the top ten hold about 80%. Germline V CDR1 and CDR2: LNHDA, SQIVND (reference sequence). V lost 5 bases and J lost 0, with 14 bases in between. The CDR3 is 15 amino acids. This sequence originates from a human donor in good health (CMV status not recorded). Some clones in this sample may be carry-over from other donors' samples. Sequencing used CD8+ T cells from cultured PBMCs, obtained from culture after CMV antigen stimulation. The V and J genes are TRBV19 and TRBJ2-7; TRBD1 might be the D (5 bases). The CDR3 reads CASSDSLRSSYEQYF. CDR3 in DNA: TGTGCCAGTAGTGACAGCCTAAGGAGCTCCTACGAGCAGTACTTC.